The 21 T cell receptor beta chains below were found in one sample sequenced in a study of spatial heterogeneity in lung cancer. TCRdb re-analysed the 5' RACE reads in MiXCR, keeping a single row per CDR3 protein. The table includes about 82,000 distinct CDR3 sequences, roughly 12% detected once. Specified time point: sample taken at primary tumor resection. Sequencing was performed on whole RNA extracted from tumor and nontumor lung tissue, or from frozen PBMC, and the material was left unsorted. The material was PBMCs, obtained at surgery. Receptor source: a male donor with early-stage non-small cell lung cancer.

The table lists this clonotype with many counts. The rearrangement links TRBV7-2 to TRBJ1-1, with D unclear. This CDR3 contains 13 residues. Germline CDR1 and CDR2: SGHTA and FQGNSA. Trimming took 3 bases from V and 1 from J, leaving 6 bases between them. The DNA for the CDR3 is TGTGCCAGCAGCTTCGAAGGGAACACTGAAGCTTTCTTT. Translated: CASSFEGNTEAFF.

V usage is TRBV5-6 and J usage is TRBJ2-2, with 7 bases matching TRBD1. J gave up 4 bases and V 0 bases, and 6 bases lay outside the gene matches. The CDR3 runs to 16 residues. Per germline, CDR1 SGHDT and CDR2 YYEEEE. CDR3 amino acids: CASSLAARGFTGELFF. CDR3 sequence (DNA): TGTGCCAGCAGCTTGGCCGCCAGGGGGTTCACCGGGGAGCTGTTTTTT.

The V and J genes are TRBV30 and TRBJ2-7, with D unclear. V was clipped by 5 bases and J by 3 bases, with 14 bases between them. The CDR3 totals 13 residues. Per germline, CDR1 GTSNPN and CDR2 SVGIG (reference sequence). The DNA for the CDR3 is TGTGCCTGGTTGAGAGGACGGAACTACGAGCAGTACTTC. This codes for CAWLRGRNYEQYF.

The V gene is TRBV29-1, the J gene TRBJ2-7; TRBD1 matches 7 bases. Germline V gene data show CDR1 as SQVTM and CDR2 as ANQGSEA. The J segment lost 6 bases and the V segment lost 4 bases, leaving 3 bases of the junction unmatched. CDR3 length equals 11 residues. The DNA of the CDR3 is TGCAGCGTTGGGACAGGAGGCGAGCAGTACTTC. Translation gives CSVGTGGEQYF.

CDR3 sequence reads: CASSVPRGRGYNEQFF. CDR3 coding DNA: TGTGCCAGCAGCGTACCCAGGGGAAGGGGATACAATGAGCAGTTCTTC. The chain joins TRBV9 to TRBJ2-1; D is perhaps TRBD1 (6 bases). Germline lookup yields CDR1 SGDLS and CDR2 YYNGEE. The ends were cut back, 1 base at V and 4 bases at J, with 15 bases in the middle. This CDR3 is built from 16 residues.

The J gene is TRBJ2-1, the V gene TRBV19; the match to TRBD2 covers 16 bases. This CDR3 is 16 amino acids long. With V trimmed by 5 bases and J by 8 bases, 6 bases remained unmatched. Germline V gives CDR1 LNHDA, CDR2 SQIVND (reference sequence). The CDR3 sequence: CASSLGLAGGPDEQFF. DNA of the CDR3: TGTGCCAGTAGTCTGGGACTAGCGGGGGGGCCGGATGAGCAGTTCTTC.

The chain joins TRBV5-6 to TRBJ2-2, with D perhaps matching TRBD1 or TRBD2 (6 bases each). V shed 0 bases and J shed 5 bases, with 14 bases lying between them. Per the germline V gene, CDR1 is SGHDT and CDR2 is YYEEEE. The CDR3 is made up of 16 amino acids. CDR3 amino acids: CASSLVPGAITGELFF. The CDR3 region has the DNA TGTGCCAGCAGCTTGGTACCGGGGGCGATAACCGGGGAGCTGTTTTTT.

This clonotype has more than one count but fewer than ten. The genes are TRBV4-2 and TRBJ1-1, with D perhaps matching TRBD1 (5 bases). V dropped 1 base and J dropped 3 bases, with 12 bases sitting between them. This CDR3 is built from 15 residues. Germline V gene lookup returns CDR1 LGHNA and CDR2 YNFKEQ. CDR3 sequence: CASSQGDAGDTEAFF. The DNA for the CDR3 is TGTGCCAGCAGCCAAGGCGACGCGGGGGACACTGAAGCTTTCTTT.

This clonotype showed up many times. The CDR3 nucleotides are TGCAGTGCTAGAGTGAACGGGAGCTCCTACGAGCAGTACTTC. Amino acids: CSARVNGSSYEQYF. J is TRBJ2-7 and V is TRBV20-1; a possible D gene is TRBD2 (6 bases). Germline CDR1 DFQATT, CDR2 SNEGSKA (reference sequence). The length of the CDR3 is 14 residues. Between the trimmed V and J ends, which lost 1 base and 0 bases, there was a span of 10 bases.

V gene TRBV29-1 combines with J gene TRBJ2-7; 13 nucleotides line up with TRBD2. In germline, CDR1 is SQVTM, CDR2 ANQGSEA. The CDR3 length is 13 residues. V gave up 4 bases and J gave up 5 bases; unmatched junction bases: 2. The CDR3 is CSVGLAGGNEQYF. The CDR3 nucleotides read TGCAGCGTTGGACTAGCGGGAGGAAACGAGCAGTACTTC.

The genes are TRBV18 and TRBJ2-1; D gene unclear. The CDR3 consists of 12 residues. The germline gives CDR1 KGHSH, CDR2 LQKENI. V was cut by 6 bases and J by 4 bases, with 7 bases left in between. The CDR3 DNA sequence: TGTGCCAGCTCCCTCGTTTACAATGAGCAGTTCTTC. Translating gives CASSLVYNEQFF.

This clonotype is categorized as medium-sized. The chain combines TRBV2 with TRBJ2-1, with 9 bases aligning to TRBD1. Germline trimming cut 7 bases from V and 4 bases from J; bases unmatched to any gene: 5. Germline V gives CDR1 SNHLY, CDR2 FYNNEI. The CDR3 has 14 residues. As DNA, the CDR3 is TGTGCCAGCACCGGGACAGGGCTATACAATGAGCAGTTCTTC. Amino acids: CASTGTGLYNEQFF.

This chain links TRBV29-1 with TRBJ2-7; 10 positions agree with TRBD1. V gave up 6 bases and J gave up 2 bases; unmatched junction bases: 4. The CDR3 has 13 amino acids. Germline assignment: CDR1 SQVTM and CDR2 ANQGSEA. Written as DNA, the CDR3 is TGCAGCGTGGGGACAGGGGCAACCTACGAGCAGTACTTC. Translated: CSVGTGATYEQYF.

This clonotype has ten or more counts. This chain uses TRBV29-1 with TRBJ1-5; 7 positions match TRBD1. Trimming took 4 bases from V and 4 from J; bases not matched to a gene: 13. Germline V gene lookup returns CDR1 SQVTM and CDR2 ANQGSEA. The CDR3 consists of 16 residues. The CDR3 DNA sequence: TGCAGCGTTGCCTCGTCCGACAGGGTTGTTAATCAGCCCCAGCATTTT. It specifies CSVASSDRVVNQPQHF.

The sample holds a few counts of this clonotype. The chain couples TRBV19 to TRBJ1-1, with D possibly being TRBD1 (5 bases). The V end was cut by 6 bases, the J end by 0 bases, with 11 bases between. Per germline, CDR1 LNHDA and CDR2 SQIVND (reference sequence). This CDR3 has 14 residues. Here the CDR3 DNA reads TGTGCCAGTAGCGAGGGGCTCATGAACACTGAAGCTTTCTTT. Its protein product is CASSEGLMNTEAFF.

The rearrangement joins TRBV4-1 to TRBJ2-7; a possible D gene is TRBD2 (5 bases). The germline V and J ends were trimmed by 8 bases and 6 bases, with 14 bases remaining between them. The CDR3 has 12 amino acids. Germline lookup yields CDR1 MGHRA and CDR2 YSYEKL. This chain's CDR3 is CASSRGATEQYF. DNA for the CDR3: TGCGCCAGCTCCCGGGGAGCCACCGAGCAGTACTTC.

This clonotype was seen only a few times. The chain employs TRBV5-1 and TRBJ2-7; TRBD1 might be the D (6 bases). V was trimmed by 1 base and J by 6 bases, leaving 17 bases between them. Germline V CDR1 and CDR2: SGHRS, YFSETQ. CDR3 length equals 15 residues. DNA of the CDR3: TGCGCCAGCAGCTTGTTGCACAGGGAAGTTGGCGAGCAGTACTTC. Translated: CASSLLHREVGEQYF.

The chain couples TRBV3-1 to TRBJ2-7, with D unresolved. Germline loops: CDR1 LGHDT, CDR2 YNNKEL (reference sequence). V was pared by 3 bases and J by 2 bases, with 17 bases between. The CDR3 contains 16 residues. The CDR3, as DNA: TGTGCCAGCAGCCAGGGGATTTTACAGAATACCTACGAGCAGTACTTC. Its translation is CASSQGILQNTYEQYF.

This clonotype was detected a few times. J is TRBJ1-6 and V is TRBV28, with D perhaps matching TRBD1 (5 bases). The germline CDR1 and CDR2 sequences are MDHEN and SYDVKM. The ends were cut back, 2 bases at V and 5 bases at J, with 10 bases in the middle. The CDR3 totals 15 residues. The CDR3 is CASSLGGTNNSPLHF. In DNA, the CDR3 is TGTGCCAGCAGTTTAGGCGGGACCAATAATTCACCCCTCCACTTT.

At least ten counts were recorded for this clonotype. The chain has TRBV10-3 and TRBJ1-1; D remains unclear. CDR1 and CDR2 from the germline V gene are ENHRY and SYGVKD. The V end was cut by 3 bases, the J end by 2 bases, with 13 bases between. The CDR3 is 15 residues long. The CDR3 loop is CAISERQRPNTEAFF. CDR3 in DNA: TGTGCCATCAGTGAAAGGCAGAGGCCAAACACTGAAGCTTTCTTT.

Ten or more counts support this clonotype. CDR3 DNA: TGTGCCACCAGTGATTCGCTCAGCACGGAAAAACTGTTTTTT. It codes for CATSDSLSTEKLFF. This chain joins TRBV24-1 and TRBJ1-4; D is uncertain. This CDR3 spans 14 amino acids. V shed 2 bases and J shed 8 bases, with 11 bases lying between them. CDR1 and CDR2 (germline): KGHDR, SFDVKD.